What follows is one TCR beta chain and its context. In this sample, this clonotype turned up once. What this receptor recognizes is not known. No clone much larger than this one lies a single base away; base qualities are absent. Resting on one read, the evidence is weak. This record comes from a study of CD8 T cells in Susac syndrome (dated by TCRdb to the late 2010s). For the wider study: Among the sequenced Susac syndrome patients, roughly six had clinically active disease and 8 or 9 were in clinical remission. Susac syndrome patients were therapy-naive, on corticosteroids (some also receiving IVIg), or on IVIg alone at blood withdrawal. Whether CD8+ T cell activation and differentiation in Susac syndrome was antigen driven was tested using repertoire sequencing. CD8+ T cell repertoire clonality was compared between over 9 healthy donors, some 14 Susac syndrome patients and 15 multiple sclerosis patients. Beyond this particular receptor, the publication reports: The TCR sequencing and HLA analysis was acknowledged to have included a relatively small number of individuals. In the total CD8+ and CD8+ TEMRA repertoires, 15 to 20 and five Susac-specific public clones, respectively, were identified. Susac syndrome CD8+ repertoires showed clonal expansion, highest in CD8+ TEMRA cells and greater in clinically active than remitting patients.

Peripheral blood CD8+ and CD4+ T cells from healthy donors, Susac syndrome patients and multiple sclerosis patients were profiled by high-throughput TCR beta sequencing. Recently defined diagnostic criteria for definite or probable disease were met by the Susac syndrome patients. Bulk CD8+ and CD4+ T cells were purified by magnetic negative isolation, while CD8+ TEMRA cells were enriched using FACS. Blood was drawn into EDTA tubes, processed within 24 hours, and PBMCs were isolated by density gradient centrifugation. PBMCs intended for TCR sequencing were frozen in liquid nitrogen and were later thawed in a 37 degrees C water bath. The sorted or isolated CD4+, CD8+ and CD8+ TEMRA cells had a purity of 90% or higher. Sequences KGHSH (CDR1) and LQKENI (CDR2) are obtained from the germline V gene. Trimming takes 0 bases from V and 5 bases from J, and the germline ends sit 17 bases apart. Inclusive of the bounding cysteine and phenylalanine, the CDR3 is 17 residues long. Just CDR3 DNA is preserved here, 51 bases in frame from base 1.

RNA was extracted using the RNeasy kit, and roughly 0.45 to 1 ug of the RNA was reverse transcribed with random hexamers. TCR beta CDR3 regions were amplified with the immunoSEQ multiplex PCR assay covering 54 Vbeta and 13 Jbeta segments. PCR amplification bias was corrected by using a synthetic template baseline for primer optimization and computational correction. On the study's bioinformatics: Reads were annotated to V, D and J genes per IMGT and analyzed with immunoSEQ Analyzer, keeping only productive sequences. Clonality was computed as one minus Shannon entropy normalized by log2 of the number of productive unique sequences. For each patient and control, public and private clones were evaluated within the 100 most prevalent clones. Clones were defined as Susac-specific if absent from the healthy and MS cohorts, from 1052 published viral clones and from other ImmuneACCESS disease sequences. Using fastp at Q25 and MiXCR, TCRdb reprocessed the public reads and kept productive beta chains. Duplicate CDR3 protein sequences are folded into a single record with the most common DNA and genes. The V and J calls were not made by the authors but by TCRdb's processing. For this sample the table gives approximately 190,000 distinct CDR3 sequences, of which more than 85% were detected only once. Around 0.15% of the sample rests with the top ten.

The chain was built from TRBV18 and TRBJ2-1; the best D guess is TRBD1, with 5 bases matching. The specimen was CD8+ T cells from PBMCs. The source is a human donor with Susac syndrome. The DNA sequence is TGTGCCAGCTCACCACCAGGCCCAGGGAAGGTAAACAATGAGCAGTTCTTC. Translated, it gives CASSPPGPGKVNNEQFF.